This T cell receptor beta chain was recorded in a study of blood T cell repertoires in COVID-19. Using immunoSEQ multiplex PCR, the repertoire was profiled, and TCRdb retains in-frame clones only, with some absent. The data show a few hundred thousand clones, around 92% seen once. CDR1 is MNHEY and CDR2 is SVGAGI in the germline V gene. The V and J ends lost 0 bases and 4 bases, in that order; junction bases with no gene match: 8. The CDR3 has 16 amino acids. The J gene is TRBJ1-2, the V gene TRBV6-5; 7 bases fit TRBD1. The sequencing input was PBMCs or T cells enriched from blood (not recorded which). This TCR derives from a woman aged 25 to 45 who had recovered from COVID-19. CDR3 coding DNA: TGTGCCAGCAGTTACTCGAGGTGGACAGGTGTCTATGGCTACACCTTC. It translates to CASSYSRWTGVYGYTF.